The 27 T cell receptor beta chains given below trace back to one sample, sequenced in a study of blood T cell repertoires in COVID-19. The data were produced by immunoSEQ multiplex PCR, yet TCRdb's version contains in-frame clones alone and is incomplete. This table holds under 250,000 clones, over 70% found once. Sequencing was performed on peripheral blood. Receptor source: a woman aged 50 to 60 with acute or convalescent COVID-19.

CDR3 DNA: TGTGCCAGTAGTAATAGCGGGGGGGGACCAGATACGCAGTATTTT. It specifies CASSNSGGGPDTQYF. The gene calls are TRBV19 and TRBJ2-3, with 11 bases lining up with TRBD2. V shed 4 bases, J shed 4 bases, and the junction held 4 bases outside the gene matches. The CDR3 consists of 15 residues. Germline loops: CDR1 LNHDA, CDR2 SQIVND (reference sequence).

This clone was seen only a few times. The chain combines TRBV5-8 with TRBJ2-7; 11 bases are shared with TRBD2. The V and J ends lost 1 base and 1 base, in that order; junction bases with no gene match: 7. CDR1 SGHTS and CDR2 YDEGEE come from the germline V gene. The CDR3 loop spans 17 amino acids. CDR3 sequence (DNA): TGTGCCAGCAGCTTGCAAATCACTAGCGGGAGTTCCTACGAGCAGTACTTC. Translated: CASSLQITSGSSYEQYF.

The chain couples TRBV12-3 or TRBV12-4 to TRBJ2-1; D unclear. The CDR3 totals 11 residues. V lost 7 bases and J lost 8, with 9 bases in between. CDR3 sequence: CASNNRYEQFF. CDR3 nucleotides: TGTGCCAGCAACAACCGATATGAGCAGTTCTTC.

DNA of the CDR3: TGCAGCGTCCAAAGGGGCCAAGAGACCCAGTACTTC. Its protein product is CSVQRGQETQYF. This chain uses TRBV29-1 with TRBJ2-5, with a tentative D call TRBD1 (5 bases). The CDR3 runs to 12 residues. Trimming removed 6 bases from V and 1 base from J, with 9 bases in between. Germline V gene lookup returns CDR1 SQVTM and CDR2 ANQGSEA.

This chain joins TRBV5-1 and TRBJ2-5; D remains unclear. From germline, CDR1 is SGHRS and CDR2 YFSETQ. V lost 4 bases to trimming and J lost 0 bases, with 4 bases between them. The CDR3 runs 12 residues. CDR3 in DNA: TGCGCCAGCAGCCTCCACCAAGAGACCCAGTACTTC. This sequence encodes CASSLHQETQYF.

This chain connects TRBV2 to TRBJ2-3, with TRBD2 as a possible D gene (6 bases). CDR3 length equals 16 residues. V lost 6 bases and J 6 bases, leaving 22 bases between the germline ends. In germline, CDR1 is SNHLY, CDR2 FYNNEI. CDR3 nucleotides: TGTGCCAGCAGCCCCCTCCGGGACTCCCTAGGGGATACGCAGTATTTT. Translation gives CASSPLRDSLGDTQYF.

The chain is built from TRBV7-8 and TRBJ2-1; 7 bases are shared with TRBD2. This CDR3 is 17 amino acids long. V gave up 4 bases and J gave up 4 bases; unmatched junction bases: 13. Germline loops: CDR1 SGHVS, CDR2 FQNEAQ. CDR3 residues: CASSSSKGLAAYNEQFF. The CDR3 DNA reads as TGTGCCAGCAGCTCCAGTAAGGGTCTAGCGGCTTACAATGAGCAGTTCTTC. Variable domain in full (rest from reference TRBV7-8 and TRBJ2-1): GAGVSQSPRYKVAKRGQDVALRCDPISGHVSLFWYQQALGQGPEFLTYFQNEAQLDKSGLPSDRFFAERPEGSVSTLKIQRTQQEDSAVYLCASSSSKGLAAYNEQFFGPGTRLTVL.

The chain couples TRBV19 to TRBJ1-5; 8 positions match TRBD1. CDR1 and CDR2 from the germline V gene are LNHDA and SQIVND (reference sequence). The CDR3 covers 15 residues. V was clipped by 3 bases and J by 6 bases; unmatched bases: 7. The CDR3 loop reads CASSIGAGGFQPQHF. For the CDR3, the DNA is TGTGCCAGTAGTATTGGTGCAGGGGGCTTTCAGCCCCAGCATTTT.

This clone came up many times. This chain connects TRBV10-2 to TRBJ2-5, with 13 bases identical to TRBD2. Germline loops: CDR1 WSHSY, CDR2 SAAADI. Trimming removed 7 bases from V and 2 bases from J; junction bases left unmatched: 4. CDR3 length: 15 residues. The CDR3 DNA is TGCGCCAGCACCCGGACTAGCGGGAGACAAGAGACCCAGTACTTC. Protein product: CASTRTSGRQETQYF.

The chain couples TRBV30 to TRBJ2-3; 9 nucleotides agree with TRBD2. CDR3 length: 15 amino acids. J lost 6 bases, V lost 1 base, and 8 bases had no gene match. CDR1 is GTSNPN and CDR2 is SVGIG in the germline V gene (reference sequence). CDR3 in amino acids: CAWSGWASGTDTQYF. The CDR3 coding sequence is TGTGCCTGGAGTGGTTGGGCTAGCGGGACTGATACGCAGTATTTT.

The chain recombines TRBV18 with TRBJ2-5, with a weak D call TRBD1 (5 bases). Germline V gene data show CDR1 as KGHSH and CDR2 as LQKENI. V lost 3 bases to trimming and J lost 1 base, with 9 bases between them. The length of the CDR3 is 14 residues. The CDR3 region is CASSPGLSQETQYF. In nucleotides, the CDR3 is TGTGCCAGCTCACCGGGGCTGAGCCAAGAGACCCAGTACTTC.

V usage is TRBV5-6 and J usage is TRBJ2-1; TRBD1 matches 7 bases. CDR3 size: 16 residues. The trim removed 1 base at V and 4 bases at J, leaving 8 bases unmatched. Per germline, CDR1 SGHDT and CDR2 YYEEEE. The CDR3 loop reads CASSLTPRGSYNEQFF. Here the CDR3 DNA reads TGTGCCAGCAGCTTGACGCCCAGGGGGAGTTACAATGAGCAGTTCTTC. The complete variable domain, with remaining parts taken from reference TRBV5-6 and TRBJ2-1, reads DAGVTQSPTHLIKTRGQQVTLRCSPKSGHDTVSWYQQALGQGPQFIFQYYEEEERQRGNFPDRFSGHQFPNYSSELNVNALLLGDSALYLCASSLTPRGSYNEQFFGPGTRLTVL.

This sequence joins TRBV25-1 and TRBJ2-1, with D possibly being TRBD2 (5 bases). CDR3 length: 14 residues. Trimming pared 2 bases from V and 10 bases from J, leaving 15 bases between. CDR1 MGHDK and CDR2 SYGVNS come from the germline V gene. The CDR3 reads CASSEGGLAWEQFF. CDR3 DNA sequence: TGTGCCAGCAGTGAAGGTGGTCTAGCTTGGGAGCAGTTCTTC.

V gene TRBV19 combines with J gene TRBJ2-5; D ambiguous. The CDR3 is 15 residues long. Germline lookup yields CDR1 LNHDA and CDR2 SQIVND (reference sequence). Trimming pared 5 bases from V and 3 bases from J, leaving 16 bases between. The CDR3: CASSSQPTDKETQYF. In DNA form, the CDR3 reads TGTGCCAGTAGTTCCCAACCCACAGATAAAGAGACCCAGTACTTC.

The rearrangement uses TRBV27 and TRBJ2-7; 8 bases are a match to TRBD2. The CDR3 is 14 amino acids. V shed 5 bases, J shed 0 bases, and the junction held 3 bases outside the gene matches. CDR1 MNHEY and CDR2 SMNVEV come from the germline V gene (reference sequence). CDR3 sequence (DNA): TGTGCCAGCAGTAACGGGAGGGCCTCCTACGAGCAGTACTTC. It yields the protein CASSNGRASYEQYF.

CDR3 amino acids: CASGLRLWTDTSTDTQYF. CDR3 coding DNA: TGTGCTAGTGGTCTACGACTGTGGACTGATACTAGCACAGATACGCAGTATTTT. The rearrangement uses TRBV12-5 and TRBJ2-3, with a tentative D call TRBD2 (5 bases). V was shortened by 5 bases and J by 0 bases, with 21 bases between the two germline ends. This CDR3 has 18 amino acids. The germline V gene encodes CDR1 LGHNT and CDR2 FRNRAP. The whole variable domain, filled in from reference TRBV12-5 and TRBJ2-3, reads DARVTQTPRHKVTEMGQEVTMRCQPILGHNTVFWYRQTMMQGLELLAYFRNRAPLDDSGMPKDRFSAEMPDATLATLKIQPSEPRDSAVYFCASGLRLWTDTSTDTQYFGPGTRLTVL.

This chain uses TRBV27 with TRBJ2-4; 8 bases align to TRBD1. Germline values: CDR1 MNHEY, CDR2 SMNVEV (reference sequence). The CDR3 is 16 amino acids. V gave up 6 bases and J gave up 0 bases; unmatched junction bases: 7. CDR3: CASSPDRDLAKNIQYF. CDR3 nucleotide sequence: TGTGCCAGCAGCCCGGACAGGGACCTAGCCAAAAACATTCAGTACTTC.

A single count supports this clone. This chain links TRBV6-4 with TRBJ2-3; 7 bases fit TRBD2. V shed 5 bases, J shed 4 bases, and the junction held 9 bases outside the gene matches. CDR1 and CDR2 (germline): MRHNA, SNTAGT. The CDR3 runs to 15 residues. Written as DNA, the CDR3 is TGTGCCAGCAGTTATAGCGGGCTAGGGTCAGATACGCAGTATTTT. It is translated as CASSYSGLGSDTQYF.

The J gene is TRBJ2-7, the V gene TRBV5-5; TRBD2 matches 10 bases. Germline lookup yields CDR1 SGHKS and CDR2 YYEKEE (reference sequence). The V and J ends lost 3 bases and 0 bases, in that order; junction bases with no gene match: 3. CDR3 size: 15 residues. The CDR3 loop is CASSSGLAASYEQYF. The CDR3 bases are TGTGCCAGCAGCTCAGGACTAGCGGCCTCCTACGAGCAGTACTTC.

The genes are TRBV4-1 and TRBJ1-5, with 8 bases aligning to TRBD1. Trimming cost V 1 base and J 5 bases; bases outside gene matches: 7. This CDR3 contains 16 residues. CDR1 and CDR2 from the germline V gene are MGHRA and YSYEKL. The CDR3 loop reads CASSQVKDRVDQPQHF. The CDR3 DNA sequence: TGCGCCAGCAGCCAAGTAAAGGACAGGGTCGATCAGCCCCAGCATTTT.

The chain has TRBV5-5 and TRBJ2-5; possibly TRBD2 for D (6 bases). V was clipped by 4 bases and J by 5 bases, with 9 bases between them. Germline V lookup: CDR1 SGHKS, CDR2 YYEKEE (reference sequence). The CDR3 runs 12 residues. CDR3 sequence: CASSHAGETQYF. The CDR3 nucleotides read TGTGCCAGCAGCCACGCGGGGGAGACCCAGTACTTC.

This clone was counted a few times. The CDR3: CSVEAWGQGADEQYF. DNA for the CDR3: TGCAGCGTTGAAGCCTGGGGGCAGGGGGCCGACGAGCAGTACTTC. The chain employs TRBV29-1 and TRBJ2-7, with TRBD1 identical over 8 bases. This CDR3 is 15 amino acids long. CDR1 and CDR2 (germline): SQVTM, ANQGSEA. The V segment lost 1 base and the J segment 5 bases; nucleotides outside the gene matches: 10.

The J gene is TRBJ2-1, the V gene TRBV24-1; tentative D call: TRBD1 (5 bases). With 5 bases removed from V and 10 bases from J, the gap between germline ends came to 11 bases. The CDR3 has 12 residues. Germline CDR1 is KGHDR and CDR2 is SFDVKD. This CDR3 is CATSGQFGEQFF. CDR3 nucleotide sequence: TGTGCCACCAGTGGACAGTTCGGGGAGCAGTTCTTC.

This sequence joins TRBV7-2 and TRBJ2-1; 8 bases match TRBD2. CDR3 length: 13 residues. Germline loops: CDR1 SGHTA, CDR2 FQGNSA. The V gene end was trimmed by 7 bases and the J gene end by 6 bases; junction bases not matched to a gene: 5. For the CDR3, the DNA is TGTGCCAGCACGGGCGGGAGGCGCAATGAGCAGTTCTTC. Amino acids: CASTGGRRNEQFF.

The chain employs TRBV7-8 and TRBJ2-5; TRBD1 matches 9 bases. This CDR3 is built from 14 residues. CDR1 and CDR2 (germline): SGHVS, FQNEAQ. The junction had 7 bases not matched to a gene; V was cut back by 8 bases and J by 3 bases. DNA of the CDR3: TGTGCCAGCCTTCCTCGGACAGGGGAAGAGACCCAGTACTTC. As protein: CASLPRTGEETQYF.

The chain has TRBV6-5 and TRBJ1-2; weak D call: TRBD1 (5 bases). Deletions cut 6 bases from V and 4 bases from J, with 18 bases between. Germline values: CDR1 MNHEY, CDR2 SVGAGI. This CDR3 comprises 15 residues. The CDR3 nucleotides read TGTGCCAGCAGGGGAACAGGTGGACCCCTCTATGGCTACACCTTC. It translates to CASRGTGGPLYGYTF.

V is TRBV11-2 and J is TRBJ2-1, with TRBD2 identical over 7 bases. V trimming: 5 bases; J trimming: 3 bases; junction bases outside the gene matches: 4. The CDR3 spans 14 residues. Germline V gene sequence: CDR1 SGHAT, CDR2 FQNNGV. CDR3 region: CASSGRGNYNEQFF. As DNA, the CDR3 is TGTGCCAGCAGCGGGAGGGGAAACTACAATGAGCAGTTCTTC.